These 26 T cell receptor beta chains share one sample of origin, sequenced in a study of blood T cell repertoires in COVID-19. Method: immunoSEQ multiplex PCR; TCRdb's copy keeps in-frame clones and lacks some. Among hundreds of thousands of clones listed, approximately 88% were seen once. The sequencing sample was made of PBMCs or T cells enriched from blood (not recorded which). All receptors come from a woman aged 40 to 49 with acute COVID-19.

The V and J genes are TRBV9 and TRBJ2-7, with TRBD2 matching 8 bases. The CDR3 runs 16 residues. The V and J ends lost 0 bases and 2 bases, in that order; junction bases with no gene match: 7. The germline CDR1 and CDR2 sequences are SGDLS and YYNGEE. The CDR3 region is CASSVVGTSGAYEQYF. The CDR3 bases are TGTGCCAGCAGCGTAGTGGGAACTAGCGGCGCCTACGAGCAGTACTTC.

The rearrangement links TRBV27 to TRBJ1-2; weak D call: TRBD1 (6 bases). The V end lost 8 bases, the J end lost 2 bases, and 12 bases lay between the germline ends. Germline CDR1 MNHEY, CDR2 SMNVEV (reference sequence). This CDR3 is 13 amino acids long. The DNA of the CDR3 is TGTGCCAGCCGACCTCAGGGGAACTATGGCTACACCTTC. It translates to CASRPQGNYGYTF.

The chain has TRBV19 and TRBJ2-2; 14 nucleotides align to TRBD2. Germline CDR1 LNHDA, CDR2 SQIVND (reference sequence). The CDR3 extends over 18 amino acids. J gave up 1 base and V 4 bases, and 5 bases lay outside the gene matches. DNA of the CDR3: TGTGCCAGTAGTAGCGGGACTAGCGGGAGAGGGAACACCGGGGAGCTGTTTTTT. Translating it yields CASSSGTSGRGNTGELFF.

The gene calls are TRBV5-4 and TRBJ1-1, with 7 bases identical to TRBD1. Trimming cost V 4 bases and J 0 bases; bases outside gene matches: 6. Germline CDR1 and CDR2: SGHNT and YYREEE (reference sequence). CDR3 length equals 15 residues. This CDR3 reads CASSRPGQLNTEAFF. The CDR3 nucleotides are TGTGCCAGCAGCCGACCGGGACAGTTGAACACTGAAGCTTTCTTT.

V gene TRBV5-5 combines with J gene TRBJ2-3; possibly TRBD2 for D (6 bases). The CDR3 sequence is 15 residues long. Trimming left V 0 bases short and J 2 bases short, with 10 bases between. CDR1 and CDR2 (germline): SGHKS, YYEKEE (reference sequence). CDR3 residues: CASSLVGRLTDTQYF. CDR3 nucleotides: TGTGCCAGCAGCTTGGTCGGGAGACTCACAGATACGCAGTATTTT.

This chain joins TRBV15 and TRBJ1-1, with a possible D match to TRBD1 (6 bases). V gave up 5 bases and J gave up 0 bases, with 13 bases separating them. Germline CDR1 and CDR2: LNHNV and YYDKDF (reference sequence). The CDR3 has 15 amino acids. CDR3 nucleotide sequence: TGTGCCACCAGCTGGCCACAGGGTTTGAACACTGAAGCTTTCTTT. Its protein product is CATSWPQGLNTEAFF.

The chain links TRBV11-3 to TRBJ1-3, with 7 positions matching TRBD1. The junction had 13 bases not matched to a gene; V was cut back by 5 bases and J by 9 bases. Germline V gene lookup returns CDR1 SGHNT and CDR2 YENEEA. This CDR3 comprises 15 residues. The CDR3 sequence: CASSGSGTDGSTIYF. In nucleotides, the CDR3 is TGTGCCAGCAGCGGGTCCGGGACAGACGGATCCACCATATATTTT.

This clone was seen once. The V gene is TRBV6-5, the J gene TRBJ1-2; 7 bases match TRBD1. V dropped 3 bases and J dropped 2; count of bases not matched to a gene: 6. Per germline, CDR1 MNHEY and CDR2 SVGAGI. This CDR3 has 15 residues. CDR3 coding DNA: TGTGCCAGCAGTTATGATCAGGGGGTGAACTATGGCTACACCTTC. Amino acids: CASSYDQGVNYGYTF.

The V gene is TRBV28, the J gene TRBJ1-5; weak D call: TRBD1 (5 bases). This CDR3 has 18 amino acids. V lost 2 bases to trimming and J lost 1 base, with 18 bases between them. Germline V gives CDR1 MDHEN, CDR2 SYDVKM. CDR3 nucleotides: TGTGCCAGCAGTTTACCCCCCGGAGGGGCGATAAGCAATCAGCCCCAGCATTTT. Amino acids: CASSLPPGGAISNQPQHF.

J is TRBJ1-5 and V is TRBV19; 7 positions match TRBD1. The CDR3 covers 15 residues. Trimming cost V 4 bases and J 1 base; bases outside gene matches: 4. Germline V lookup: CDR1 LNHDA, CDR2 SQIVND (reference sequence). The CDR3 bases are TGTGCCAGTAGTAGTTTGGACAGGAGCAATCAGCCCCAGCATTTT. It is translated as CASSSLDRSNQPQHF. Full variable domain (outside the CDR3, taken from reference TRBV19 and TRBJ1-5): DGGITQSPKYLFRKEGQNVTLSCEQNLNHDAMYWYRQDPGQGLRLIYYSQIVNDFQKGDIAEGYSVSREKKESFPLTVTSAQKNPTAFYLCASSSLDRSNQPQHFGDGTRLSIL.

The CDR3 sequence is CASTTDRADEQFF. The CDR3, as DNA: TGTGCCAGTACTACAGACAGGGCGGATGAGCAGTTCTTC. The chain carries TRBV9 and TRBJ2-1; 7 bases fit TRBD1. The CDR3 is 13 residues long. The V segment lost 8 bases and the J segment 8 bases; nucleotides outside the gene matches: 10. Germline values: CDR1 SGDLS, CDR2 YYNGEE.

This clone was seen a single time. The rearrangement links TRBV2 to TRBJ1-5; D gene ambiguous. Germline CDR1 and CDR2: SNHLY and FYNNEI. V lost 7 bases and J lost 2, with 9 bases in between. The CDR3 runs to 13 residues. Here the CDR3 DNA reads TGTGCCAGCACGGGTTCGGGCAATCAGCCCCAGCATTTT. It codes for CASTGSGNQPQHF.

The sample holds a few counts of this clone. The V call is TRBV4-1, the J call TRBJ1-2, with a weak D call TRBD1 (5 bases). The CDR3 totals 14 residues. The V gene lost 2 bases and the J gene lost 2 bases, with 9 bases spanning the gap. The germline V gene encodes CDR1 MGHRA and CDR2 YSYEKL. CDR3 region: CASSQPGHNYGYTF. CDR3 nucleotides: TGCGCCAGCAGCCAACCCGGACACAACTATGGCTACACCTTC.

This clone has a count of ten or more. V usage is TRBV19 and J usage is TRBJ1-5; D is uncertain. Germline V gives CDR1 LNHDA, CDR2 SQIVND (reference sequence). With 3 bases removed from V and 0 bases from J, the gap between germline ends came to 6 bases. The length of the CDR3 is 14 residues. DNA for the CDR3: TGTGCCAGTAGTATTAGTCTTAGCAATCAGCCCCAGCATTTT. Amino acid sequence: CASSISLSNQPQHF.

The gene calls are TRBV12-3 or TRBV12-4 and TRBJ2-3; weak D call: TRBD2 (5 bases). This CDR3 contains 12 residues. Trimming pared 7 bases from V and 8 bases from J, leaving 13 bases between. CDR3 region: CASTRLAGTQYF. CDR3 coding DNA: TGTGCCAGCACCCGGCTGGCGGGTACGCAGTATTTT.

The chain links TRBV11-2 to TRBJ2-5, with 7 bases fitting TRBD1. The J segment lost 5 bases and the V segment lost 3 bases, leaving 12 bases of the junction unmatched. The CDR3 totals 16 residues. Germline V lookup: CDR1 SGHAT, CDR2 FQNNGV. This CDR3 reads CASSFQTGTVGETQYF. Here the CDR3 DNA reads TGTGCCAGCAGCTTCCAGACCGGGACAGTTGGGGAGACCCAGTACTTC.

The CDR3, as DNA: TGTGCCAGCAAGGGGGGGCCGAGTGAAAAACTGTTTTTT. It codes for CASKGGPSEKLFF. The V call is TRBV11-3, the J call TRBJ1-4; weak D call: TRBD1 (6 bases). This CDR3 spans 13 amino acids. V lost 7 bases to trimming and J lost 7 bases, with 13 bases between them. The germline gives CDR1 SGHNT, CDR2 YENEEA.

The V gene is TRBV3-1 (or the pseudogene TRBV3-2), the J gene TRBJ1-3; TRBD1 is a possible D gene (5 bases). In germline, CDR1 is LGHDT, CDR2 YNNKEL (reference sequence). The CDR3 consists of 13 residues. Trimming took 6 bases from V and 7 from J, leaving 13 bases between them. The CDR3 DNA follows: TGTGCCAGCAGAAGCAGGGCAGTGAACACCATATATTTT. Translation gives CASRSRAVNTIYF.

The chain combines TRBV18 with TRBJ1-2; TRBD1 might be the D (6 bases). CDR1 is KGHSH, CDR2 LQKENI, per germline. The CDR3 extends over 15 amino acids. V shed 3 bases and J shed 5 bases, with 16 bases lying between them. CDR3 region: CASSPRTDRPYGYTF. CDR3 bases: TGTGCCAGCTCACCTCGGACAGATAGACCTTATGGCTACACCTTC.

V usage is TRBV29-1 and J usage is TRBJ2-2; 8 bases fit TRBD1. The CDR3 is 12 residues long. Germline values: CDR1 SQVTM, CDR2 ANQGSEA. The chain's CDR3 is CAQGAWTGELFF. For the CDR3, the DNA is TGCGCCCAGGGGGCGTGGACCGGGGAGCTGTTTTTT.

The J gene is TRBJ2-7, the V gene TRBV6-5; D call uncertain. The CDR3 has 13 residues. Germline V gene data show CDR1 as MNHEY and CDR2 as SVGAGI. The germline V and J ends were trimmed by 6 bases and 0 bases, with 9 bases remaining between them. The CDR3 sequence: CASRVLDSYEQYF. In nucleotides, the CDR3 is TGTGCCAGCAGGGTCCTAGACTCCTACGAGCAGTACTTC.

The chain is built from TRBV9 and TRBJ1-3, with D possibly being TRBD1 (5 bases). V shed 4 bases and J shed 4 bases, with 15 bases lying between them. The germline V gene encodes CDR1 SGDLS and CDR2 YYNGEE. The length of the CDR3 is 15 residues. CDR3 protein: CASSPYLGAGNTIYF. CDR3 bases: TGTGCCAGCAGCCCCTATCTTGGGGCGGGAAACACCATATATTTT.

V is TRBV23-1 and J is TRBJ1-2; 7 bases align to TRBD1. TRBV23-1 is an ORF, with its function uncertain. The CDR3 totals 18 residues. V was clipped by 2 bases and J by 6 bases; unmatched bases: 18. The CDR3: CASSQGQVGLRTGNGYTF. Written as DNA, the CDR3 is TGCGCCAGCAGTCAAGGACAGGTGGGACTTAGAACGGGAAATGGCTACACCTTC.

The gene calls are TRBV19 and TRBJ2-1; the match to TRBD2 covers 10 bases. CDR3 length: 17 residues. Per the germline V gene, CDR1 is LNHDA and CDR2 is SQIVND (reference sequence). The V and J ends lost 1 base and 7 bases, in that order; junction bases with no gene match: 10. The DNA of the CDR3 is TGTGCCAGTAGTATAGGGAGCGGGAGGGCCGGGGTAAATGAGCAGTTCTTC. Its protein is CASSIGSGRAGVNEQFF.

This chain connects TRBV4-1 to TRBJ2-3; D might be TRBD2 (6 bases). The CDR3 spans 13 residues. Trimming left V 0 bases short and J 9 bases short, with 10 bases between. The germline CDR1 and CDR2 sequences are MGHRA and YSYEKL. For the CDR3, the DNA is TGCGCCAGCAGCCAAGAGTATACTAGCACGCAGTATTTT. This codes for CASSQEYTSTQYF.

The chain couples TRBV10-2 to TRBJ1-5, with TRBD1 identical over 12 bases. Germline V lookup: CDR1 WSHSY, CDR2 SAAADI. The CDR3 is 20 amino acids. Unmatched junction bases numbered 17, after V lost 3 bases and J lost 5 bases. The CDR3 DNA follows: TGCGCCAGCAGTGATATCGTCCGGGACAGGGGGCGCTGGGAGTATCAGCCCCAGCATTTT. It is translated as CASSDIVRDRGRWEYQPQHF.